This TCR beta chain was documented in a study of shared clonotypes between healthy human individuals. Findings of the study overall: Relative to memory subsets, naive subsets generally showed larger estimated richness. A few donors showed sharing of approximately 5% of naive CD4 clonotypes.

The run depth of the assay was deep. Sequencing used immunoSEQ multiplex PCR; TCRdb keeps in-frame clones, though not all of them. The table includes 2 million to 2.5 million clones, 93% detected once. As concerns this clone: No antigen is known for it.

V was pared by 6 bases and J by 6 bases, with 11 bases between. The CDR3 is 13 residues long. Germline loops: CDR1 MNHEY, CDR2 SMNVEV (reference sequence). Donors were healthy HIV-negative adults without recently reported acute infections or vaccinations. The chain carries TRBV27 and TRBJ2-2; D could derive from TRBD1 or TRBD2 (5 bases each). The sequenced material came from naive CD4+ T cells from PBMCs. The subset here: CD45RA+ positively selected. The source of this sequence is a man between 18 and 29 years old in good health. Some clones in this sample may be carry-over from other donors' samples. The CDR3 nucleotides are TGTGCCAGCAGGTTTTTGGGGGCCGGGGAGCTGTTTTTT. Protein: CASRFLGAGELFF.